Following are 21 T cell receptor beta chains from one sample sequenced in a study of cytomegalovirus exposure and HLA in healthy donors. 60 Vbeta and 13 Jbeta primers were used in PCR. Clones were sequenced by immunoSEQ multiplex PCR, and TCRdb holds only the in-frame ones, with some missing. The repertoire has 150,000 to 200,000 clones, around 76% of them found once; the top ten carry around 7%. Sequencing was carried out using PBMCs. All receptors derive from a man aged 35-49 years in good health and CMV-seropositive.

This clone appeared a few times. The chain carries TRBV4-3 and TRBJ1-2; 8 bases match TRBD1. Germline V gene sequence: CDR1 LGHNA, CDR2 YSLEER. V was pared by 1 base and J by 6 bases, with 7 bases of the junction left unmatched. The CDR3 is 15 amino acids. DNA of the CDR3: TGCGCCAGCAGCCAAGGGACAGGGCCGGAAAATGGCTACACCTTC. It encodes CASSQGTGPENGYTF.

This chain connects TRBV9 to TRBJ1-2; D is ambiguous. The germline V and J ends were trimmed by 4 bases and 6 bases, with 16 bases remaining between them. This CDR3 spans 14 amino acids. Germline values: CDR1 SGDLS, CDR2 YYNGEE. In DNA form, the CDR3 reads TGTGCCAGCAGCAGCTACAGCGGGCGGAATGGCTACACCTTC. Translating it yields CASSSYSGRNGYTF.

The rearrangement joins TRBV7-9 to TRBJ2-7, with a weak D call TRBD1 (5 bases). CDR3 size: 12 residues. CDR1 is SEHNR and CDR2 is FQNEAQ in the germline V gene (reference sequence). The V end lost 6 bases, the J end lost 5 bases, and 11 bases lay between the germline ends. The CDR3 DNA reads TGTGCCAGCAGTAGACAGAACCACGAGCAGTACTTC. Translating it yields CASSRQNHEQYF. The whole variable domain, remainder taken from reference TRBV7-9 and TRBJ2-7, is DTGVSQNPRHKITKRGQNVTFRCDPISEHNRLYWYRQTLGQGPEFLTYFQNEAQLEKSRLLSDRFSAERPKGSFSTLEIQRTEQGDSAMYLCASSRQNHEQYFGPGTRLTVT.

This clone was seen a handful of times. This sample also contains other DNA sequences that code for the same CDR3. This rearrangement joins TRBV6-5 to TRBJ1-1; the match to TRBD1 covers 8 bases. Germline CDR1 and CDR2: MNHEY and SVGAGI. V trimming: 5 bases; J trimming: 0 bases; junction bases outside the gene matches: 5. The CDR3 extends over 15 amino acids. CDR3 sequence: CASSPQGAMNTEAFF. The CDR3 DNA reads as TGTGCCAGCAGTCCCCAGGGGGCGATGAACACTGAAGCTTTCTTT.

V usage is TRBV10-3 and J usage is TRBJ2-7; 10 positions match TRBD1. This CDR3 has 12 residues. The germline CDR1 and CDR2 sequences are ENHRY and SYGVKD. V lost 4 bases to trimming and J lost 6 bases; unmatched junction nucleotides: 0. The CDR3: CAISGTGGEQYF. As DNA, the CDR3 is TGTGCCATCAGTGGGACAGGGGGCGAGCAGTACTTC.

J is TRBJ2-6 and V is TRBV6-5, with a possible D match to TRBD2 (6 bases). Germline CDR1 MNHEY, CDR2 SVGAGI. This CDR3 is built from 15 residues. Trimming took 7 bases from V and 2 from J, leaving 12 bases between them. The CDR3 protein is CASTPEGTGANVLTF. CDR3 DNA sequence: TGTGCCAGCACCCCGGAGGGCACTGGGGCCAACGTCCTGACTTTC.

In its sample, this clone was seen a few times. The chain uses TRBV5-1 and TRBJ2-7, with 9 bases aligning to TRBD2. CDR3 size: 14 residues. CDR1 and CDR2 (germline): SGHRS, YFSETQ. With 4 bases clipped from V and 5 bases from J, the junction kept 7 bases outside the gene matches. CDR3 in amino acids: CASSVGLAVDEQYF. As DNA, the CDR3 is TGCGCCAGCAGCGTGGGACTAGCCGTGGACGAGCAGTACTTC.

Here the CDR3 reads CASSSGTGREKLFF. The CDR3 DNA sequence: TGTGCCAGCAGCTCCGGGACAGGGCGGGAAAAACTGTTTTTT. The genes are TRBV6-6 and TRBJ1-4, with TRBD1 matching 9 bases. Germline-derived CDR1 and CDR2 are MNHNY and SVGAGI (reference sequence). This CDR3 is 14 amino acids long. Trimming at V came to 6 bases and at J to 8 bases, leaving 7 bases not matched to a gene.

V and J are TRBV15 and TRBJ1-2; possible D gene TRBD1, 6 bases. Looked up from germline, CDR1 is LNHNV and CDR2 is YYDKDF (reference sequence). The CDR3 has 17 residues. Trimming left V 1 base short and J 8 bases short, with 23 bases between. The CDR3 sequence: CATSRGTAGVGSSGYTF. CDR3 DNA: TGTGCCACCAGCAGAGGAACCGCAGGGGTGGGGTCGTCCGGCTACACCTTC.

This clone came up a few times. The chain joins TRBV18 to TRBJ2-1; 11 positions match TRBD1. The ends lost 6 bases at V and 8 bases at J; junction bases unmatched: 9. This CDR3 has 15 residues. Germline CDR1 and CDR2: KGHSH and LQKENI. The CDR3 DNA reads TGTGCCAGCTCGACGGGACAGGGGGTAGTTGATGAGCAGTTCTTC. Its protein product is CASSTGQGVVDEQFF.

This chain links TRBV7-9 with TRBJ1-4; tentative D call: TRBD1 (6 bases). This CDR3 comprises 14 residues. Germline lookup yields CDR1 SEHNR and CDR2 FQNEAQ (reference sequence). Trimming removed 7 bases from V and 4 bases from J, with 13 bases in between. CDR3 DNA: TGTGCCAGCAACAACAGGGCCGATAATGAAAAACTGTTTTTT. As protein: CASNNRADNEKLFF.

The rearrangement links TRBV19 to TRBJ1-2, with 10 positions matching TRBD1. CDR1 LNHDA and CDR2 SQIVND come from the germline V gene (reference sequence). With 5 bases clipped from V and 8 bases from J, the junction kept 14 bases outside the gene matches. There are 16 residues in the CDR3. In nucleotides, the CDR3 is TGTGCCAGTAGTTCCTGGGGACAGGGGAAAGGAAGGGGCTACACCTTC. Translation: CASSSWGQGKGRGYTF.

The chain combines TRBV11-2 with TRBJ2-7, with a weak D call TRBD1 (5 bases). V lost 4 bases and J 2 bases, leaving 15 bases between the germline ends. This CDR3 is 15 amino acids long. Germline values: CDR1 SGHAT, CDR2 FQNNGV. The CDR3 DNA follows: TGTGCCAGCAGCTCAAGACAGAACCCCCCCTACGAGCAGTACTTC. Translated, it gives CASSSRQNPPYEQYF.

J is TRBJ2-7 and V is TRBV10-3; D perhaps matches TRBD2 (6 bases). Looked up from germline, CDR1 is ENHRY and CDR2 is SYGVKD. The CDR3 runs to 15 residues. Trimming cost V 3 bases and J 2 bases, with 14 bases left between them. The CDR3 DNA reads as TGTGCCATCAGTGAAGGACGGAGGGCCCCCTACGAGCAGTACTTC. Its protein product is CAISEGRRAPYEQYF.

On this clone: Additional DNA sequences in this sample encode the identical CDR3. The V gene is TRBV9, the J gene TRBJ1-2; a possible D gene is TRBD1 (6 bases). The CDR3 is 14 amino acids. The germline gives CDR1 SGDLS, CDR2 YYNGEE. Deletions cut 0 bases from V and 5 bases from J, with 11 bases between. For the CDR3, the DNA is TGTGCCAGCAGCGTAGGAGGGGGTCTTTATGGCTACACCTTC. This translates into CASSVGGGLYGYTF.

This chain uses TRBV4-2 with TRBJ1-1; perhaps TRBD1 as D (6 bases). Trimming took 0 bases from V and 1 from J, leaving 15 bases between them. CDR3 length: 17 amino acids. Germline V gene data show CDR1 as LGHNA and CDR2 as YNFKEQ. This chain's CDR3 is CASSQDRGGLRNTEAFF. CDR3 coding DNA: TGTGCCAGCAGCCAAGATAGGGGGGGACTGAGGAACACTGAAGCTTTCTTT.

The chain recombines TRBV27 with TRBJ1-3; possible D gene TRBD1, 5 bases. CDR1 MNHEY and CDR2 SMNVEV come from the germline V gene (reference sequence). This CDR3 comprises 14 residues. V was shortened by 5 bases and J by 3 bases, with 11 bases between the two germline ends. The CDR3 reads CASSLQAFGNTIYF. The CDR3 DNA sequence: TGTGCCAGCAGTCTACAGGCTTTTGGAAACACCATATATTTT.

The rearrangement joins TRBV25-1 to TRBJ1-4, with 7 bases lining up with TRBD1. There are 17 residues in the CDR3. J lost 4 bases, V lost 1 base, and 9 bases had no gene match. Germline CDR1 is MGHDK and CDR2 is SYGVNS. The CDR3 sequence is CASSELERGRGNEKLFF. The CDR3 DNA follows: TGTGCCAGCAGTGAATTAGAGAGGGGGCGGGGTAATGAAAAACTGTTTTTT.

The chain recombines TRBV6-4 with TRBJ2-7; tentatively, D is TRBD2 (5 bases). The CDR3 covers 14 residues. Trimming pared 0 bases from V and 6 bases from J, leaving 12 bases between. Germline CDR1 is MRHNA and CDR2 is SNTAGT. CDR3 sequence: CASSDSAGMGEQYF. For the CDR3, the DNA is TGTGCCAGCAGTGACTCGGCCGGGATGGGCGAGCAGTACTTC.

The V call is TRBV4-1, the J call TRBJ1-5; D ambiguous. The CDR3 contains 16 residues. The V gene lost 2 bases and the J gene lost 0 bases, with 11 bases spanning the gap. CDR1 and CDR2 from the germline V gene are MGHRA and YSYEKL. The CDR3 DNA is TGCGCCAGCAGCCAATTCCCCGGGAATAGCAATCAGCCCCAGCATTTT. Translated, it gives CASSQFPGNSNQPQHF.

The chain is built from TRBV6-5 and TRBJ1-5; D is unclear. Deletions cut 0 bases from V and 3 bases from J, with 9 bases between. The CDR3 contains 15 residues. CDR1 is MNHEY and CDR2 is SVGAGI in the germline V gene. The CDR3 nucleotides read TGTGCCAGCAGTTACTCCAGATTTTTCAATCAGCCCCAGCATTTT. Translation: CASSYSRFFNQPQHF.